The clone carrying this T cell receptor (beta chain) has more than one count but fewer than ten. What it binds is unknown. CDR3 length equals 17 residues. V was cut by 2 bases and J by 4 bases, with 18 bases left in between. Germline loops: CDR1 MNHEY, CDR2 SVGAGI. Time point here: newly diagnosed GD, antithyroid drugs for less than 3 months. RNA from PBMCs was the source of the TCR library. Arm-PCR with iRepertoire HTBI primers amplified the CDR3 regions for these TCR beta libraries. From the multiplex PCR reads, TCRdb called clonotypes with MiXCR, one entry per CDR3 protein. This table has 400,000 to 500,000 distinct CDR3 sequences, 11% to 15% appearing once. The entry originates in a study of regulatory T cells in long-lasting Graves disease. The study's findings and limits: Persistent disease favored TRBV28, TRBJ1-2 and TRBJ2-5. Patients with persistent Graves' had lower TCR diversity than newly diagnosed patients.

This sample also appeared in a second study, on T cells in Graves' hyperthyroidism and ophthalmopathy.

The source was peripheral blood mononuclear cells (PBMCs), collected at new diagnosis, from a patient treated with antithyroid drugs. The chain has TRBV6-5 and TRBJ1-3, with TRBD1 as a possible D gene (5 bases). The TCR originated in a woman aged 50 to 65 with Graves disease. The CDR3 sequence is CASSYRGRPFSGNTIYF. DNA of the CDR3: TGTGCCAGCAGTTACCGGGGCAGACCCTTCTCGGGAAACACCATATATTTT.